A single sample gave rise to the 5 T cell receptor beta chains below, sequenced in a study of response to subunit inactivated influenza vaccine. TCRdb fed the RT-PCR reads into MiXCR, producing one record per CDR3 protein. The repertoire includes 550,000 to 650,000 distinct CDR3 sequences, about 12% of them detected once, and more than 8.5% sits in the top ten. Sequencing was performed on PBMCs from blood, taken on the day of vaccination. These receptor sequences come from a man between 45 and 60 years old who received an inactivated influenza vaccine.

The table lists this clonotype with many counts. The rearrangement uses TRBV20-1 and TRBJ2-2; D not certain. V was pared by 6 bases and J by 2 bases, with 13 bases between. This CDR3 is built from 14 residues. Germline-derived CDR1 and CDR2 are DFQATT and SNEGSKA (reference sequence). Here the CDR3 reads CSAYRAPNTGELFF. CDR3 nucleotides: TGCAGTGCCTACCGGGCCCCTAACACCGGGGAGCTGTTTTTT.

This clonotype was found a few times. V is TRBV7-9 and J is TRBJ2-7; D tentatively fits TRBD1 or TRBD2 (5 bases each). The CDR3 length is 11 residues. The V gene lost 10 bases and the J gene lost 6 bases, with 13 bases spanning the gap. Germline-derived CDR1 and CDR2 are SEHNR and FQNEAQ (reference sequence). CDR3 sequence (DNA): TGTGCCAAACCCTCGGGGCCCGAGCAGTACTTC. Its translation is CAKPSGPEQYF. Filled out from reference TRBV7-9 and TRBJ2-7, the complete variable domain reads DTGVSQNPRHKITKRGQNVTFRCDPISEHNRLYWYRQTLGQGPEFLTYFQNEAQLEKSRLLSDRFSAERPKGSFSTLEIQRTEQGDSAMYLCAKPSGPEQYFGPGTRLTVT.

The rearrangement joins TRBV6-5 to TRBJ1-2; 9 bases are shared with TRBD1. This CDR3 spans 14 amino acids. Trimming at V came to 2 bases and at J to 7 bases, leaving 5 bases not matched to a gene. Germline CDR1 reads MNHEY; CDR2 reads SVGAGI. The DNA of the CDR3 is TGTGCCAGCAGTTACGGGACAGGGTTCGTTGGCTACACCTTC. Translation gives CASSYGTGFVGYTF.

This clonotype was counted only a few times. V gene TRBV7-9 combines with J gene TRBJ2-7; possibly TRBD1 or TRBD2 for D (5 bases each). This CDR3 has 15 residues. The V and J ends lost 4 bases and 4 bases respectively, with 17 bases between them. Per the germline V gene, CDR1 is SEHNR and CDR2 is FQNEAQ (reference sequence). Here the CDR3 reads CASSWGNGLRYEQYF. The CDR3, as DNA: TGTGCCAGCAGCTGGGGGAACGGGCTCAGATACGAGCAGTACTTC.

This clonotype was counted between two and nine times. This chain connects TRBV5-1 to TRBJ1-2, with a tentative D call TRBD1 (5 bases). Trimming left V 0 bases short and J 3 bases short, with 12 bases between. This CDR3 is 15 amino acids long. Germline assignment: CDR1 SGHRS and CDR2 YFSETQ. CDR3 nucleotide sequence: TGCGCCAGCAGCTTGGGGGACGGGATCCACTATGGCTACACCTTC. This gives the protein CASSLGDGIHYGYTF.